A single sample is the source of the 20 T cell receptor beta chains below, sequenced in a study of blood T cells in healthy people across ages. For the second PCR, which ran for about 7 to 11 cycles, a sample-barcoded 5' primer and a J-beta primer mix were used. TCRdb itself ran the 5' RACE reads through MiXCR, one entry per CDR3 protein. The sample shows fewer than 650,000 distinct CDR3 sequences, about 28% of them seen only once. In addition, the sample was reused for a study of T cells of mothers and their children.

Sequencing used blood. These receptors originate from a boy between 2 and 10 years old in good health.

The chain uses TRBV12-3 or TRBV12-4 and TRBJ2-5; maybe TRBD2 (6 bases). The CDR3 is made up of 14 amino acids. V was trimmed by 8 bases and J by 1 base, leaving 14 bases between them. The DNA of the CDR3 is TGTGCCAGCTCAATCCGGGACTTCCAAGAGACCCAGTACTTC. Translated: CASSIRDFQETQYF.

This chain uses TRBV7-9 with TRBJ1-2, with D possibly TRBD1 on 6 matching bases. Trimming took off 5 bases at V and 4 bases at J, with 17 bases between the two ends. CDR3 length: 15 residues. Germline V lookup: CDR1 SEHNR, CDR2 FQNEAQ (reference sequence). The CDR3 region is CASSDGTKAFYGYTF. CDR3 nucleotides: TGTGCCAGCAGCGACGGGACAAAAGCCTTCTATGGCTACACCTTC.

This clonotype came up once. The chain combines TRBV12-3 or TRBV12-4 with TRBJ2-5; TRBD2 matches at 10 bases. The CDR3 totals 14 residues. The ends lost 5 bases at V and 3 bases at J; junction bases unmatched: 3. The CDR3: CASSKLAGKETQYF. The CDR3 DNA sequence: TGTGCCAGCAGTAAACTAGCGGGAAAAGAGACCCAGTACTTC.

The chain employs TRBV5-1 and TRBJ2-1; 14 bases line up with TRBD2. Germline V CDR1 and CDR2: SGHRS, YFSETQ. This CDR3 is 17 amino acids long. V lost 4 bases and J lost 10; bases outside the gene matches: 13. The DNA for the CDR3 is TGCGCCAGCAGCCTCGGGACTAGCGGGGGAGAAGGGAAGGAGCAGTTCTTC. Its translation: CASSLGTSGGEGKEQFF.

V usage is TRBV6-1 and J usage is TRBJ2-5; 8 nucleotides line up with TRBD2. Germline-derived CDR1 and CDR2 are MNHNS and SASEGT. The V and J ends lost 6 bases and 4 bases, in that order; junction bases with no gene match: 4. The CDR3 consists of 13 residues. CDR3 DNA sequence: TGTGCCAGCAGCCGGGGGGGCCGAGAGACCCAGTACTTC. As protein: CASSRGGRETQYF.

This clonotype was seen only a few times. The J gene is TRBJ1-3, the V gene TRBV9; TRBD1 might be the D (6 bases). Germline V gives CDR1 SGDLS, CDR2 YYNGEE. The CDR3 is made up of 17 amino acids. Deletions cut 3 bases from V and 3 bases from J, with 19 bases between. CDR3 nucleotides: TGTGCCAGCAGCGGAGTTACAGGGCCTCTTATTGGAAACACCATATATTTT. It is translated as CASSGVTGPLIGNTIYF.

The chain employs TRBV25-1 and TRBJ2-5, with 7 bases identical to TRBD1. Germline V gene data show CDR1 as MGHDK and CDR2 as SYGVNS. This CDR3 has 15 residues. V shed 3 bases, J shed 1 base, and the junction held 5 bases outside the gene matches. The CDR3 loop reads CASSENDRAQETQYF. Written as DNA, the CDR3 is TGTGCCAGCAGTGAGAATGACAGGGCCCAAGAGACCCAGTACTTC.

This clonotype was counted a few times. The chain carries TRBV4-3 and TRBJ2-1; 10 positions match TRBD2. Losses at the gene ends were 4 bases for V and 5 bases for J; bases not matched to a gene: 5. CDR1 and CDR2 from the germline V gene are LGHNA and YSLEER. The CDR3 loop spans 15 amino acids. The CDR3 sequence: CASSLGLARDNEQFF. DNA of the CDR3: TGCGCCAGCAGCCTGGGACTAGCGAGGGACAATGAGCAGTTCTTC.

The chain couples TRBV25-1 to TRBJ1-2, with D possibly being TRBD1 (5 bases). Germline CDR1 reads MGHDK; CDR2 reads SYGVNS. There are 12 residues in the CDR3. Trimming left V 7 bases short and J 2 bases short, with 8 bases between. The CDR3 protein is CASNGANYGYTF. CDR3 sequence (DNA): TGTGCCAGCAACGGGGCGAACTATGGCTACACCTTC.

The rearrangement links TRBV20-1 to TRBJ1-2; D remains ambiguous. Trimming stripped 5 bases from V and 7 bases from J, with 2 bases between. This CDR3 has 8 residues. Germline CDR1 reads DFQATT; CDR2 reads SNEGSKA (reference sequence). Here the CDR3 reads CSAPGYTF. DNA for the CDR3: TGCAGTGCTCCTGGCTACACCTTC.

The rearrangement links TRBV7-9 to TRBJ2-1, with TRBD2 as a possible D gene (6 bases). This CDR3 is 16 amino acids long. Per the germline V gene, CDR1 is SEHNR and CDR2 is FQNEAQ (reference sequence). Trimming took off 10 bases at V and 3 bases at J, with 22 bases between the two ends. The chain's CDR3 is CANSPSPGEGYNEQFF. The CDR3 DNA sequence: TGTGCCAACTCACCCTCCCCGGGGGAAGGCTACAATGAGCAGTTCTTC.

The DNA for the CDR3 is TGCAGCGCCAGAGAGGGGGGACGGCTGAACACTGAAGCTTTCTTT. Its translation: CSAREGGRLNTEAFF. The chain employs TRBV29-1 and TRBJ1-1; tentative D call: TRBD1 (6 bases). The ends were cut back, 7 bases at V and 0 bases at J, with 18 bases in the middle. CDR1 and CDR2 (germline): SQVTM, ANQGSEA. The CDR3 spans 15 residues.

The V gene is TRBV20-1, the J gene TRBJ2-6, with D perhaps TRBD2 (6 bases). V gave up 0 bases and J gave up 0 bases, with 12 bases separating them. Germline V lookup: CDR1 DFQATT, CDR2 SNEGSKA (reference sequence). The CDR3 covers 17 residues. CDR3 bases: TGCAGTGCTAGAGATTGGAGGGGTCCCTCTGGGGCCAACGTCCTGACTTTC. It yields the protein CSARDWRGPSGANVLTF.

On this clonotype: This may stem from a read error, because a much larger clone lies one nucleotide away. The chain carries TRBV2 and TRBJ2-1; 10 bases agree with TRBD2. This CDR3 spans 16 amino acids. V lost 4 bases, J lost 6 bases, and 9 bases stayed unmatched. Germline-derived CDR1 and CDR2 are SNHLY and FYNNEI. The DNA of the CDR3 is TGTGCCAGCAGTGCAGAGGAAGCGGGGGGGCTCAATGAGCAGTTCTTC. Protein product: CASSAEEAGGLNEQFF.

The table lists this clonotype with a few counts. This may be a read error, as it is one base from a much larger clone. The chain links TRBV24-1 to TRBJ2-3, with 10 bases aligning to TRBD2. The CDR3 runs to 14 residues. J lost 12 bases, V lost 3 bases, and 8 bases had no gene match. Germline CDR1 reads KGHDR; CDR2 reads SFDVKD. CDR3 loop: CATSDGLAEAFQYF. Written as DNA, the CDR3 is TGTGCCACCAGTGATGGACTAGCGGAGGCCTTTCAGTATTTT.

The CDR3 loop reads CASRSYLATNEKLFF. CDR3 bases: TGTGCCAGCAGGTCTTACCTTGCAACTAATGAAAAACTGTTTTTT. The genes are TRBV6-1 and TRBJ1-4; D gene uncertain. Germline V gives CDR1 MNHNS, CDR2 SASEGT. The germline V and J ends were trimmed by 6 bases and 0 bases, with 11 bases remaining between them. CDR3 length: 15 residues.

This clonotype was detected a few times. V gene TRBV13 combines with J gene TRBJ2-5; TRBD1 is a possible D gene (5 bases). From germline, CDR1 is PRHDT and CDR2 FYEKMQ (reference sequence). Trimming shortened V by 2 bases and J by 0 bases, and 10 bases separated the two germline ends. CDR3 length: 15 residues. CDR3 protein: CASSLQGLYQETQYF. In nucleotides, the CDR3 is TGTGCCAGCAGCTTACAGGGTCTTTACCAAGAGACCCAGTACTTC. The full variable domain, its missing parts supplied by reference TRBV13 and TRBJ2-5, is AAGVIQSPRHLIKEKRETATLKCYPIPRHDTVYWYQQGPGQDPQFLISFYEKMQSDKGSIPDRFSAQQFSDYHSELNMSSLELGDSALYFCASSLQGLYQETQYFGPGTRLLVL.

The rearrangement links TRBV15 to TRBJ2-5; no reliable D call. Germline V lookup: CDR1 LNHNV, CDR2 YYDKDF (reference sequence). Trimming took 0 bases from V and 1 from J, leaving 3 bases between them. CDR3 length: 13 residues. The CDR3 here is CATSRDPQETQYF. The CDR3 DNA reads TGTGCCACCAGCAGAGATCCCCAAGAGACCCAGTACTTC.

This clonotype was seen a few times. V usage is TRBV27 and J usage is TRBJ2-1, with TRBD2 identical over 7 bases. With V trimmed by 0 bases and J by 14 bases, 4 bases remained unmatched. The CDR3 is 12 amino acids. CDR1 is MNHEY, CDR2 SMNVEV, per germline (reference sequence). Here the CDR3 DNA reads TGTGCCAGCAGTTTATCGGGACGGGAGGAGTTCTTC. Translating gives CASSLSGREEFF.

The V gene is TRBV6-5, the J gene TRBJ2-5; 15 bases agree with TRBD2. Germline V gene sequence: CDR1 MNHEY, CDR2 SVGAGI. This CDR3 spans 15 amino acids. V was pared by 7 bases and J by 5 bases, with 5 bases of the junction left unmatched. The CDR3 nucleotides read TGTGCCAGCACCAGGGGGACTAGCGGGAGGGAGACCCAGTACTTC. Translated: CASTRGTSGRETQYF.